This T cell receptor (beta chain) was observed in a study of patients and donors after allogeneic stem cell transplantation. V lost 4 bases to trimming and J lost 0 bases, with 16 bases between them. The CDR3 length is 16 residues. From germline, CDR1 is DFQATT and CDR2 SNEGSKA (reference sequence). Each CDR3 protein is one row after TCRdb ran MiXCR on the RT-PCR reads. The table has about a million distinct CDR3 sequences, roughly 18% seen once; the top ten hold 5% to 6.5%. The chain has TRBV20-1 and TRBJ1-3; D not resolved. The source material was blood, either unsorted or a sorted T cell fraction (not recorded which). This clonotype was sampled from a human donor who was either an allogeneic HSCT recipient or a stem cell or donor lymphocyte infusion donor (not recorded which). It is not recorded whose cells these are; they may come from a transplant donor. The CDR3 loop reads CSATPSMVPSGNTIYF. DNA for the CDR3: TGCAGTGCTACCCCCTCGATGGTTCCCTCTGGAAACACCATATATTTT.